Only a few counts were recorded for the clone carrying this TCR beta chain. Its antigen is still unknown. Purity of each sorted population was above 98%. Sequenced material consisted of expressed TCRB transcripts (all of the isolated RNA was reverse transcribed). Profiled with immunoSEQ multiplex PCR; TCRdb holds only in-frame clones, not every one. The sample includes approximately 46,000 clones, around 45% of them seen just once. Looked up from germline, CDR1 is MNHEY and CDR2 is SMNVEV (reference sequence). Trimming took 5 bases from V and 2 from J; bases not matched to a gene: 3. This CDR3 region has 14 residues. The data belong to a study of beta chain features in type 1 diabetes. Study findings and constraints: In all four CD4+ subsets, TCRB CDR3 length was significantly, moderately reduced in type 1 diabetes.

The source of this sequence is a man younger than 40 with type 1 diabetes. V gene TRBV27 combines with J gene TRBJ2-7; 10 bases fit TRBD2. The material sequenced was stem cell memory CD4+ T cells from blood. The CDR3 reads CASSSGREAYEQYF. The CDR3 DNA is TGTGCCAGCAGTAGCGGGAGGGAAGCCTACGAGCAGTACTTC.